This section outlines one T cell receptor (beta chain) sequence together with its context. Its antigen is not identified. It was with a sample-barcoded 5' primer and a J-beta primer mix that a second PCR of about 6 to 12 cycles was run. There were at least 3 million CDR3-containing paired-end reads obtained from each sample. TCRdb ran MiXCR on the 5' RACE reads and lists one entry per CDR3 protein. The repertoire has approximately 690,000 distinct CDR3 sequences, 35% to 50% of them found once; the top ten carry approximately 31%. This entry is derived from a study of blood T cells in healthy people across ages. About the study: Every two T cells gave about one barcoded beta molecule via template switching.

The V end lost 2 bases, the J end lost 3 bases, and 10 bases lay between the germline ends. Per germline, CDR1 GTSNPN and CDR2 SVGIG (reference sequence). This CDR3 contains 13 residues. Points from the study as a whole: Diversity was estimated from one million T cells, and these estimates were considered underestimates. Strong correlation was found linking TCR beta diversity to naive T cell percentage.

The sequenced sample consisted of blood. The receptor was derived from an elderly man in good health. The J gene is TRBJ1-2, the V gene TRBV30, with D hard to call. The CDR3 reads CAWSSSGYYGYTF. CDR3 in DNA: TGTGCCTGGAGTTCTTCGGGATACTATGGCTACACCTTC.